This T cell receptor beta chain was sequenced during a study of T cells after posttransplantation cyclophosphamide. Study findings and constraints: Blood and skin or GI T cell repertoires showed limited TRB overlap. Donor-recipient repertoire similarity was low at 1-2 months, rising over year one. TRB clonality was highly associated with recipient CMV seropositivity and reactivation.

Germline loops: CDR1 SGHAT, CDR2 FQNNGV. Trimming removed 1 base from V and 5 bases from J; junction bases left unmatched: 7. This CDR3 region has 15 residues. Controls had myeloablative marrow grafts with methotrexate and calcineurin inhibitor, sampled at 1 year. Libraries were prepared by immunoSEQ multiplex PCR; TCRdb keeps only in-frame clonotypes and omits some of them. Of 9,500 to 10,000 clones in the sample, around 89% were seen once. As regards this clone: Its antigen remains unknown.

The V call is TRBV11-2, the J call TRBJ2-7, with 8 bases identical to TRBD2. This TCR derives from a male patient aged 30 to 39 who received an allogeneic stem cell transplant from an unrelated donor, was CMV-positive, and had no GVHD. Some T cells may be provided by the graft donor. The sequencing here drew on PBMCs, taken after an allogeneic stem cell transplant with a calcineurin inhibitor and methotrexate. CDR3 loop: CASSLVGGGIDEQYV. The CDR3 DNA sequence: TGTGCCAGCAGCTTAGTCGGGGGGGGGATAGACGAGCAGTACGTC.